These T cell receptor beta chains were read from a single sample in a study of T cell repertoires and HLA-DP antigens. These TCRs are of unknown antigen specificity. Produced via immunoSEQ multiplex PCR; TCRdb's table is partial and in-frame only. The sample holds about 89,000 clones, more than 75% seen once. What was sequenced was CD4+ T cells from PBMCs. The receptors here all came from a man between 45 and 60 years old in good health and CMV-seronegative. Each CDR3 is given with its conserved first and last residue. Clone size, where shown, is once, few, many, or a class for clones that have expanded.

J,V,size,CDR3
TRBJ1-3,TRBV2,many,CASSPGRNTIYF
TRBJ2-7,TRBV19,-,CASSAPGTGSYEQYF
TRBJ1-2,TRBV7-9,-,CASSRLGQEGYGYTF
TRBJ2-2,TRBV11-3,-,CASSLFPLGELFF
TRBJ2-1,TRBV7-2,-,CASSLEGTSGRYYNEQFF
TRBJ1-3,TRBV28,medium-sized,CASSQTGQGTGNTIYF
TRBJ1-1,TRBV6-1,few,CASSERAGGVGAFF
TRBJ1-5,TRBV11-2,few,CASSTAGQPQHF
TRBJ2-2,TRBV9,-,CASSATGVTGELFF
TRBJ1-6,TRBV7-2,-,CASSPSSTPASPLHF
TRBJ1-2,TRBV19,-,CASGYGQGGFESYGYTF
TRBJ2-3,TRBV6-6,-,CATLKTDTQYF
TRBJ2-1,TRBV6-5,-,CASTDRGLSGNEQFF
TRBJ1-1,TRBV28,-,CASTLAMGTLRMNTEAFF